This entry features one T cell receptor (beta chain) sequence. The antigen is undetermined. Germline CDR1 is MNHEY and CDR2 is SMNVEV (reference sequence). Deletions cut 2 bases from V and 2 bases from J, with 6 bases between. There are 13 residues in the CDR3. The data are from a study of cytomegalovirus exposure and HLA in healthy donors. PCR was performed using 60 Vbeta and 13 Jbeta primers. Sequencing used immunoSEQ multiplex PCR; TCRdb keeps in-frame clones, though not all of them. The data contain about 100,000 clones, about 72% of them singletons. Study observations and caveats: Follow-up analysis later connected one missense variant in DCLRE1C with trimming of TCR beta V- and J-genes. Earlier results showed most TCR beta V segments being productive about 87% or about 30% of the time. Links to common viral pathogens appeared, in a later analysis, for several of the most significant clusters.

The sample comprised PBMCs. This clonotype was sampled from a woman aged 55-69 years in good health and CMV-seropositive. This chain joins TRBV27 and TRBJ1-2; no clear D. The chain's CDR3 is CASSLRRNYGYTF. The CDR3 DNA sequence: TGTGCCAGCAGTTTAAGGAGAAACTATGGCTACACCTTC.